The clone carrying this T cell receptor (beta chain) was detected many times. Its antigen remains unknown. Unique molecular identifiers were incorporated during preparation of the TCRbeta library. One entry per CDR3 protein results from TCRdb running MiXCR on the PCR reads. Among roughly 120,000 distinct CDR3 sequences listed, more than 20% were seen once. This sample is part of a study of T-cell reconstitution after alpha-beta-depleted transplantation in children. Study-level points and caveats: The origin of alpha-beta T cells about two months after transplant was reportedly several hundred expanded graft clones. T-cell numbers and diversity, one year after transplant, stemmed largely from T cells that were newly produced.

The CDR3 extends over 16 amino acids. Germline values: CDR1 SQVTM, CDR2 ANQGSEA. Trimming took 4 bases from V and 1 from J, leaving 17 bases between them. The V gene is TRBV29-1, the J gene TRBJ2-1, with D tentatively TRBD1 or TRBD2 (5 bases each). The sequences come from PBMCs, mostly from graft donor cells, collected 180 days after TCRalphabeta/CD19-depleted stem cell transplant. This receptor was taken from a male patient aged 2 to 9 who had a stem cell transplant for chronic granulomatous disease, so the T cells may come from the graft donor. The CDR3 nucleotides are TGCAGCGTTGTAGGGGCTAGCTCCTTATCCTACAATGAGCAGTTCTTC. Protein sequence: CSVVGASSLSYNEQFF.